The sequence of this TCR beta chain was determined in a study of OX40 agonist ivuxolimab in advanced cancers. Turning to the overall study: Ivuxolimab, which targeted the costimulatory receptor OX40 (CD134), was an agonistic, fully human IgG2 monoclonal antibody. Patients were allowed to have had prior anti-PD-1, anti-PD-L1 or anti-CTLA-4 therapy, and approximately 40% of the dose-escalation patients had been treated with checkpoint inhibitors. Peripheral TCRbeta sequencing was intended to test whether TCR sequence diversity was altered and clonal T-cell expansion was caused by ivuxolimab. Intravenous ivuxolimab was administered to patients every 2 weeks at six dose levels: 0.01, 0.1, 0.3, 1.5, 3 and 10 mg/kg. The paper reports the monotherapy dose-escalation portion (N of about 54 patients) of the phase I ivuxolimab trial. In the dose-escalation cohort, approximately 83% of patients were male, and the mean age was roughly 60 years with a range of roughly 20 to 80. Three dose-escalation patients achieved partial responses, one with hepatocellular carcinoma and two with cutaneous melanoma. Among the roughly 50 dose-escalation patients, about 20 had hepatocellular carcinoma, roughly 15 melanoma, 9 renal cell carcinoma and 9 head and neck cancer. Overall study outcomes, separate from this receptor: Antigen specificity was not determined for the clonally expanded peripheral T cells. Low levels of normalized T-cell clonal expansion were also seen in some nonresponding patients. Clonal expansion of both CD4+ and CD8+ blood T cells was observed from baseline to week 6 at doses 0.1 to 3.0 mg/kg. In the 0.1-3.0 mg/kg groups, partial responders had among the lowest normalized peripheral clonal expansion, particularly in CD8+ T cells. After ivuxolimab, more expanded clones were found on average in CD8+ T cells than in CD4+ T cells.

Trimming leaves V shorter by 1 base and J shorter by 0 bases, with the junction holding 5 bases beyond the gene matches. Counted from cysteine to phenylalanine, this CDR3 has 16 amino acids. Of the read, only the CDR3 DNA is kept; its 48 bases are in frame from base 1. CDR1 and CDR2 are read off the germline V gene as KGHSH and LQKENI. A remark on this clone: There is no known antigen for this receptor. No much larger clone exists at a distance of one base, and base qualities are not known.

The trial excluded patients who had a history of autoimmune disease or were on systemic immunosuppression. Peripheral blood for TCR sequencing was collected from all dose cohorts at baseline, on cycle 4 day 1, and on cycle 7 day 1. Samples were obtained from an open-label, multicenter, first-in-human phase I dose-escalation trial of ivuxolimab. The trial enrolled adults with locally advanced or metastatic head and neck squamous cell, hepatocellular, melanoma or renal cell carcinoma. Before TCR sequencing, CD4+ and CD8+ T cells were separately sorted from peripheral blood. Genomic DNA was isolated from the sorted cells so that the TCRbeta CDR3 region could be sequenced. TCRbeta CDR3 regions were sequenced using the immunoSEQ Assay. TCRdb holds this immuneACCESS table with in-frame rearrangements only. Some clones are missing; in checked studies, unresolved V genes explain under half, and the rest has no known cause. Within this sample are approximately 76,000 clones, with roughly 86% of them counted one time only. The ten largest make up around 0.78% of the sample.

This chain is built from TRBV18 and TRBJ2-7; 8 junctional bases match TRBD1. Material: CD4+ or CD8+ T cells sorted from blood, obtained in a trial of the OX40 agonist ivuxolimab. This clonotype was sampled from an adult with an advanced solid tumor such as melanoma, head and neck, liver or kidney cancer. This receptor carries the CDR3 CASSPQGRGPSYEQYF. In nucleotide form, the sequence is TGTGCCAGCTCACCACAGGGCAGGGGGCCCTCCTACGAGCAGTACTTC.